The 13 T cell receptor beta chains reported below all come from one sample, sequenced in a study of CD8 T cells in Susac syndrome. The RNA, about 0.45 to 1 ug, was put through reverse transcription using random hexamers. MiXCR, run by TCRdb on the immunoSEQ multiplex PCR reads, gives a single entry per CDR3 protein. Among roughly 150,000 distinct CDR3 sequences listed, approximately 94% were seen once. Material for sequencing was CD8+ T cells from PBMCs. All receptors come from a human donor with multiple sclerosis.

The rearrangement links TRBV6-6 to TRBJ1-5, with D unresolved. CDR3 length equals 15 residues. Germline V CDR1 and CDR2: MNHNY, SVGAGI (reference sequence). V lost 6 bases and J 1 base, leaving 13 bases between the germline ends. CDR3 region: CASSYPGSSNQPQHF. CDR3 nucleotides: TGTGCCAGCAGCTACCCCGGGAGCAGCAATCAGCCCCAGCATTTT.

This clonotype appeared once. The chain employs TRBV9 and TRBJ1-1, with 12 bases lining up with TRBD1. The CDR3 sequence is 17 residues long. V was clipped by 4 bases and J by 4 bases; unmatched bases: 11. Germline V lookup: CDR1 SGDLS, CDR2 YYNGEE. The CDR3 coding sequence is TGTGCCAGCAGCCCCGGGACAGGGGGCGCGGTCGGCACTGAAGCTTTCTTT. It yields the protein CASSPGTGGAVGTEAFF.

The chain employs TRBV27 and TRBJ1-5; D perhaps matches TRBD1 (5 bases). Germline values: CDR1 MNHEY, CDR2 SMNVEV (reference sequence). The CDR3 extends over 14 amino acids. V shed 5 bases and J shed 2 bases, with 10 bases lying between them. The CDR3 DNA reads TGTGCCAGCAGTGGGACGGGGCGCAATCAGCCCCAGCATTTT. It encodes CASSGTGRNQPQHF.

The rearrangement links TRBV5-6 to TRBJ1-2; D is undetermined. The V end lost 1 base, the J end lost 8 bases, and 9 bases lay between the germline ends. Germline assignment: CDR1 SGHDT and CDR2 YYEEEE. The CDR3 spans 12 residues. The CDR3 protein is CASSLPSEGYTF. The CDR3 region has the DNA TGTGCCAGCAGCTTGCCCAGTGAGGGCTACACCTTC. Variable domain in full (rest from reference TRBV5-6 and TRBJ1-2): DAGVTQSPTHLIKTRGQQVTLRCSPKSGHDTVSWYQQALGQGPQFIFQYYEEEERQRGNFPDRFSGHQFPNYSSELNVNALLLGDSALYLCASSLPSEGYTFGSGTRLTVV.

V is TRBV6-6 and J is TRBJ1-1; TRBD1 matches 12 bases. V lost 8 bases, J lost 3 bases, and 7 bases stayed unmatched. CDR1 is MNHNY, CDR2 SVGAGI, per germline (reference sequence). There are 15 residues in the CDR3. The CDR3 reads CASWDRGLADTEAFF. The CDR3 bases are TGTGCCAGCTGGGACAGGGGGCTGGCGGACACTGAAGCTTTCTTT.

The count of this clonotype is one. The CDR3 DNA reads TGTGCCAGCAGCGCCCAGGGCAGGGGGGCGAACGAGCAGTACTTC. Protein: CASSAQGRGANEQYF. The chain uses TRBV9 and TRBJ2-7; TRBD1 might be the D (7 bases). The V end was cut by 3 bases, the J end by 5 bases, with 18 bases between. The CDR3 contains 15 residues. Germline CDR1 SGDLS, CDR2 YYNGEE.

The CDR3 is CASGQVQETQYF. Written as DNA, the CDR3 is TGTGCCAGCGGACAGGTCCAAGAGACCCAGTACTTC. The rearrangement links TRBV27 to TRBJ2-5; 7 nucleotides align to TRBD1. Losses at the gene ends were 8 bases for V and 1 base for J; bases not matched to a gene: 1. The CDR3 is 12 amino acids. The germline gives CDR1 MNHEY, CDR2 SMNVEV (reference sequence).

This chain joins TRBV5-4 and TRBJ2-7, with D possibly TRBD1 on 6 matching bases. Trimming stripped 2 bases from V and 6 bases from J, with 12 bases between. Germline-derived CDR1 and CDR2 are SGHNT and YYREEE (reference sequence). CDR3 length: 13 amino acids. CDR3 DNA sequence: TGTGCCAGCAGCTTTCAGGGGACGATCGAGCAGTACTTC. Protein: CASSFQGTIEQYF.

The V and J genes are TRBV9 and TRBJ2-1; a weak D match, TRBD2 (5 bases). In germline, CDR1 is SGDLS, CDR2 YYNGEE. The germline V and J ends were trimmed by 3 bases and 8 bases, with 15 bases remaining between them. The CDR3 covers 14 residues. CDR3 sequence (DNA): TGTGCCAGCAGCGCGTCTCCCGGAGGAGATGAGCAGTTCTTC. Protein product: CASSASPGGDEQFF.

V is TRBV29-1 and J is TRBJ2-7; TRBD1 might be the D (7 bases). In germline, CDR1 is SQVTM, CDR2 ANQGSEA. The ends were cut back, 7 bases at V and 6 bases at J, with 13 bases in the middle. The CDR3 is 11 residues long. The CDR3 nucleotides read TGCAGCGGAAGACAGGGAGGCGAGCAGTACTTC. Its protein is CSGRQGGEQYF.

This chain links TRBV7-9 with TRBJ2-7; 10 positions match TRBD1. The CDR3 extends over 16 amino acids. Per the germline V gene, CDR1 is SEHNR and CDR2 is FQNEAQ (reference sequence). V lost 0 bases and J lost 9; bases outside the gene matches: 11. The CDR3 reads CASSLAATGGDSRQYF. The CDR3 DNA reads TGTGCCAGCAGCTTAGCCGCGACAGGGGGCGATTCGAGGCAGTACTTC.

The chain recombines TRBV12-3 or TRBV12-4 with TRBJ2-5, with 11 bases lining up with TRBD2. J was trimmed by 2 bases and V by 6 bases; bases with no gene match: 11. CDR3 size: 17 residues. CDR3 amino acids: CASSLVELAGEQETQYF. CDR3 nucleotide sequence: TGTGCCAGCAGCCTAGTGGAACTAGCGGGGGAACAAGAGACCCAGTACTTC.

This chain connects TRBV27 to TRBJ2-3; the D is unclear. Trimming cost V 3 bases and J 6 bases, with 10 bases left between them. This CDR3 is built from 13 residues. The germline V gene encodes CDR1 MNHEY and CDR2 SMNVEV (reference sequence). In DNA form, the CDR3 reads TGTGCCAGCAGTTTCGGACGTATGGATACGCAGTATTTT. This translates into CASSFGRMDTQYF.